This is a list of T cell receptor beta chains from one sample in a study of blood T cell repertoires in COVID-19. Using immunoSEQ multiplex PCR, the repertoire was profiled, and TCRdb retains in-frame clones only, with some absent. The sample has some 55,000 clones; 75% to 95% are singletons. Sequencing used peripheral blood. The source of these receptors is a woman in her thirties or forties with active COVID-19. CDR3s include the opening cysteine and the closing phenylalanine or tryptophan. D genes are given only for firm matches. Rows give clone size only sometimes, using once, few, many, or a class for an expanded clone.

cdr3_aa cdr3_nt d_call v_call clone_size j_call
CASAQAGGLQETQYF TGTGCCAGCGCGCAGGCGGGGGGTCTACAAGAGACCCAGTACTTC TRBD2 TRBV2 . TRBJ2-5
CASSPRQGLYNEQFF TGTGCCAGCAGCCCTCGACAGGGCCTATACAATGAGCAGTTCTTC TRBD1 TRBV11-3 . TRBJ2-1
CASSYSRVYNEQFF TGTGCCAGCAGTTACTCGAGGGTTTACAATGAGCAGTTCTTC . TRBV6-6 . TRBJ2-1
CASSLGFRNYEQYF TGTGCCAGCAGCCTAGGATTCAGGAACTACGAGCAGTACTTC . TRBV14 . TRBJ2-7
CASSQERGRAYGYTF TGCGCCAGCAGCCAAGAGCGCGGCAGGGCCTATGGCTACACCTTC . TRBV4-1 medium-sized TRBJ1-2
CASSEDRGGTDTQYF TGTGCCAGCAGTGAGGACAGGGGAGGCACAGATACGCAGTATTTT TRBD1 TRBV2 . TRBJ2-3
CASGGYRGYTF TGTGCCAGCGGGGGGTATCGCGGCTACACCTTC . TRBV9 . TRBJ1-2
CASSHSRAPIAGMSTEAFF TGCGCCAGCAGCCATAGCCGGGCTCCCATCGCGGGTATGAGCACTGAAGCTTTCTTT . TRBV4-3 . TRBJ1-1
CASSSDSYEQYF TGTGCCAGCAGTTCGGACAGCTACGAGCAGTACTTC . TRBV6-5 . TRBJ2-7
CASSLQGQPLHGYTF TGTGCCAGCTCACTTCAAGGACAGCCCCTCCATGGCTACACCTTC . TRBV18 once TRBJ1-2
CASSPNPGQGANTEAFF TGTGCCAGCAGCCCAAATCCGGGACAGGGGGCAAACACTGAAGCTTTCTTT TRBD1 TRBV25-1 . TRBJ1-1
CASSWSSGNTIYF TGTGCCAGCAGTTGGAGCTCTGGAAACACCATATATTTT . TRBV27 . TRBJ1-3
CASSIAVGGGGYTF TGTGCCAGTAGTATTGCCGTTGGGGGGGGAGGCTACACCTTC . TRBV19 . TRBJ1-2
CASSTLAGGPNEQFF TGTGCCAGCAGCACACTAGCGGGGGGGCCCAATGAGCAGTTCTTC TRBD2 TRBV11-3 . TRBJ2-1
CASSQDTEDSSYNEQFF TGCGCCAGCAGCCAAGATACGGAGGACAGCTCCTACAATGAGCAGTTCTTC . TRBV4-1 . TRBJ2-1
CASTGWAGNTIYF TGTGCCAGCACAGGGTGGGCGGGAAACACCATATATTTT . TRBV28 . TRBJ1-3
CASSLGGGYNEKLFF TGTGCCAGCAGCTTAGGAGGGGGATATAATGAAAAACTGTTTTTT . TRBV7-9 . TRBJ1-4
CASSVAPSSYEQYF TGTGCCAGCAGCGTAGCTCCCTCCTCCTACGAGCAGTACTTC . TRBV9 . TRBJ2-7
CASTDREEGKLFF TGTGCCAGCACCGACAGGGAGGAAGGAAAACTGTTTTTT TRBD1 TRBV11-3 . TRBJ1-4
CASSIDRVSTEAFF TGTGCCAGTAGTATAGACAGGGTTTCCACTGAAGCTTTCTTT . TRBV19 . TRBJ1-1
CASSKRSIAGSSYEQYF TGTGCCAGCAGCAAACGGAGTATAGCGGGGAGCTCCTACGAGCAGTACTTC . TRBV21-1 . TRBJ2-7
CASSLGRPDSFYGYTF TGTGCCAGTAGTCTGGGGAGACCAGATTCGTTTTATGGCTACACCTTC . TRBV19 . TRBJ1-2
CASSLNLAGLDEQFF TGTGCCAGCAGCTTAAATCTAGCGGGGCTGGATGAGCAGTTCTTC TRBD2 TRBV7-9 once TRBJ2-1
CASIDMRQGGEAFF TGTGCCAGCATCGACATGAGACAGGGGGGTGAAGCTTTCTTT TRBD1 TRBV7-9 . TRBJ1-1
CASSQGRQQRNTIYF TGCGCCAGCAGCCAGGGGAGGCAGCAGAGAAACACCATATATTTT . TRBV4-1 . TRBJ1-3
CASSLLQGGDSPLHF TGCGCCAGCAGCTTGCTACAGGGGGGGGATTCACCCCTCCACTTT TRBD1 TRBV5-1 once TRBJ1-6
CASSSQVGTGAFSYEQYF TGTGCCAGCAGCTCACAGGTGGGGACAGGGGCGTTCTCCTACGAGCAGTACTTC TRBD1 TRBV7-9 . TRBJ2-7